The present TCR beta chain was sequenced within a study of cytomegalovirus exposure and HLA in healthy donors. General study points: More clonal expansion characterized HLA-associated TCR beta chains than equally common others in a later analysis. When the data were analyzed later, several of the most significant clusters appeared to be linked to common viral pathogens.

This clone was detected once. Its antigen is still unknown. The PCR employed 60 Vbeta primers together with 13 Jbeta primers. Measured with immunoSEQ multiplex PCR; TCRdb has only the in-frame clones, and not every one. In the table there are about 160,000 clones, approximately 78% of which are singletons. The source of this sequence is a woman aged 35 to 49 in good health and CMV-seronegative. The sequencing input was PBMCs.

This CDR3 is CASSPTPTGEVHEQYF. The CDR3 coding sequence is TGTGCCAGCAGTCCGACCCCGACAGGGGAAGTACACGAGCAGTACTTC. The chain joins TRBV27 to TRBJ2-7; TRBD1 aligns across 8 bases. Trimming cost V 5 bases and J 5 bases; bases outside gene matches: 14. The CDR3 length is 16 residues. Germline V gives CDR1 MNHEY, CDR2 SMNVEV (reference sequence).